These 31 T cell receptor beta chains originate from one sample sequenced in a study of Ad26.COV2.S vaccination and SARS-CoV-2 variants. Treatment in this sample: about 20 received Ad26.COV2.S at low or high dose, single or two shots; roughly five received placebo; per-sample allocation not given. Samples analyzed were those drawn on day 63 after the first vaccine or placebo injection. Assay used: immunoSEQ multiplex PCR; TCRdb lists only in-frame clones, some missing. Here the sample spans 200,000 to 300,000 clones, approximately 90% being singletons. The source was peripheral blood, collected in a trial of Ad26.COV2.S vaccine versus placebo. The receptors were sampled from a person aged 18-65 years who received the Ad26.COV2.S COVID-19 vaccine or a placebo.

This chain links TRBV25-1 with TRBJ2-7; D possibly corresponds to TRBD1 (6 bases). Germline V CDR1 and CDR2: MGHDK, SYGVNS. V shed 2 bases and J shed 5 bases, with 22 bases lying between them. The CDR3 contains 17 residues. The CDR3 region is CASSEPSPRTVSDEQYF. CDR3 DNA: TGTGCCAGCAGTGAACCGTCCCCCAGGACAGTTTCGGACGAGCAGTACTTC.

This rearrangement joins TRBV10-3 to TRBJ1-6, with no clear D. The CDR3 has 15 residues. The V gene's germline CDR1 is ENHRY and CDR2 SYGVKD. V lost 6 bases and J 5 bases, leaving 14 bases between the germline ends. The CDR3 nucleotides are TGTGCCATCAGATGGTCCCAGCCGAATAATTCACCCCTCCACTTT. Its protein product is CAIRWSQPNNSPLHF.

V is TRBV5-1 and J is TRBJ1-2, with 9 bases fitting TRBD1. Unmatched junction bases numbered 13, after V lost 4 bases and J lost 6 bases. CDR1 is SGHRS and CDR2 is YFSETQ in the germline V gene. This CDR3 is 16 amino acids long. The CDR3: CASSLTTGGRVDGYTF. CDR3 nucleotides: TGCGCCAGCAGCCTAACTACAGGGGGCCGAGTGGATGGCTACACCTTC.

The chain joins TRBV5-4 to TRBJ2-1; D is unresolved. This CDR3 has 12 amino acids. The germline gives CDR1 SGHNT, CDR2 YYREEE (reference sequence). V lost 7 bases to trimming and J lost 6 bases, with 11 bases between them. The CDR3 here is CASGYSINEQFF. The CDR3 DNA is TGTGCCAGCGGCTACTCGATCAATGAGCAGTTCTTC.

The gene calls are TRBV6-2 or TRBV6-3 and TRBJ2-5, with unresolved D. V lost 4 bases and J 5 bases, leaving 14 bases between the germline ends. Per germline, CDR1 MNHEY and CDR2 SVGEGT. This CDR3 contains 14 residues. The CDR3 protein is CASSSPFGWETQYF. CDR3 DNA sequence: TGTGCCAGCAGTTCCCCGTTCGGCTGGGAGACCCAGTACTTC.

The V gene is TRBV28, the J gene TRBJ1-2, with D maybe TRBD1 (5 bases). V shed 5 bases and J shed 0 bases, with 16 bases lying between them. Germline CDR1 MDHEN, CDR2 SYDVKM. The CDR3 extends over 16 amino acids. The CDR3 DNA reads TGTGCCAGCAGTAGTAGTAGAGGGGAAGCTAACTATGGCTACACCTTC. Its protein is CASSSSRGEANYGYTF.

V is TRBV6-1 and J is TRBJ2-7, with D perhaps being TRBD1 or TRBD2 (5 bases each). The CDR3 has 13 residues. CDR1 is MNHNS and CDR2 is SASEGT in the germline V gene. V lost 3 bases, J lost 5 bases, and 11 bases lay in between. The CDR3 nucleotides read TGTGCCAGCAGTGAGGGGACCTGGGACGAGCAGTACTTC. It codes for CASSEGTWDEQYF.

V gene TRBV27 combines with J gene TRBJ2-3, with D perhaps TRBD1 (7 bases). CDR1 is MNHEY, CDR2 SMNVEV, per germline (reference sequence). The V end was cut by 11 bases, the J end by 4 bases, with 22 bases between. The CDR3 extends over 15 amino acids. In DNA form, the CDR3 reads TGTGCCCCCCAAGGAACAGGGGAGGTCGCAGATACGCAGTATTTT. This gives the protein CAPQGTGEVADTQYF.

The chain uses TRBV9 and TRBJ1-5; D is uncertain. The length of the CDR3 is 15 residues. The germline gives CDR1 SGDLS, CDR2 YYNGEE. The germline V and J ends were trimmed by 0 bases and 5 bases, with 12 bases remaining between them. CDR3 protein: CASSVAGRDDQPQHF. The CDR3 DNA reads as TGTGCCAGCAGCGTAGCGGGGAGAGATGATCAGCCCCAGCATTTT.

This sequence joins TRBV20-1 and TRBJ2-5; 11 positions agree with TRBD2. The CDR3 has 16 residues. V shed 3 bases and J 1 base; nucleotides not matched to a gene: 7. Germline CDR1 reads DFQATT; CDR2 reads SNEGSKA (reference sequence). The CDR3 loop is CSASPIAGGRQETQYF. CDR3 nucleotide sequence: TGCAGTGCTAGTCCTATAGCGGGGGGGCGCCAAGAGACCCAGTACTTC.

This chain uses TRBV3-1 (or the pseudogene TRBV3-2) with TRBJ2-3, with a weak D call TRBD2 (6 bases). The CDR3 spans 15 residues. Germline V gives CDR1 LGHDT, CDR2 YNNKEL (reference sequence). Trimming took off 2 bases at V and 0 bases at J, with 9 bases between the two ends. CDR3 coding DNA: TGTGCCAGCAGCCAACTAGCGACAAGCACAGATACGCAGTATTTT. Its translation is CASSQLATSTDTQYF.

This clone was seen just once. The rearrangement uses TRBV19 and TRBJ2-5; 7 bases are shared with TRBD2. CDR3 length: 13 amino acids. Per germline, CDR1 LNHDA and CDR2 SQIVND (reference sequence). Germline trimming cut 0 bases from V and 5 bases from J; bases unmatched to any gene: 0. The CDR3 is CASSIERGETQYF. The CDR3 DNA reads TGTGCCAGTAGTATAGAGCGGGGGGAGACCCAGTACTTC.

The chain recombines TRBV23-1 with TRBJ2-1; possible D gene TRBD1, 6 bases. Being an ORF, TRBV23-1 has a function that is uncertain. The CDR3 loop spans 19 amino acids. The V end lost 8 bases, the J end lost 0 bases, and 26 bases lay between the germline ends. This chain's CDR3 is CASPGPGDTTFLSYNEQFF. The CDR3 DNA is TGCGCCAGCCCCGGTCCCGGGGACACCACTTTCCTCTCCTACAATGAGCAGTTCTTC.

The chain links TRBV3-1 (or the pseudogene TRBV3-2) to TRBJ1-2, with D maybe TRBD1 (6 bases). With 6 bases removed from V and 0 bases from J, the gap between germline ends came to 17 bases. The CDR3 has 16 amino acids. CDR1 and CDR2 from the germline V gene are LGHDT and YNNKEL (reference sequence). For the CDR3, the DNA is TGTGCCAGCAGGGAACGGGGACATCGAGCTAACTATGGCTACACCTTC. Its protein product is CASRERGHRANYGYTF.

The J gene is TRBJ2-7, the V gene TRBV7-2; D is unclear. This CDR3 is 15 amino acids long. V lost 0 bases and J 2 bases, leaving 11 bases between the germline ends. Germline assignment: CDR1 SGHTA and CDR2 FQGNSA. CDR3 nucleotides: TGTGCCAGCAGCTTAGCCCTGGGCGGAGCCTACGAGCAGTACTTC. Translating gives CASSLALGGAYEQYF.

CDR3 nucleotides: TGTGCCAGCTCGGGGGAGACCCAGTACTTC. It specifies CASSGETQYF. The rearrangement links TRBV18 to TRBJ2-5; D is uncertain. V was clipped by 6 bases and J by 5 bases, with 4 bases between them. Germline CDR1 reads KGHSH; CDR2 reads LQKENI. This CDR3 region has 10 residues.

This chain joins TRBV15 and TRBJ2-1; D is uncertain. There are 12 residues in the CDR3. Between the trimmed V and J ends, which lost 6 bases and 2 bases, there was a span of 5 bases. From germline, CDR1 is LNHNV and CDR2 YYDKDF (reference sequence). This CDR3 reads CATRGTYNEQFF. DNA of the CDR3: TGTGCCACCAGGGGAACCTACAATGAGCAGTTCTTC.

V is TRBV5-4 and J is TRBJ2-7; D is ambiguous. There are 13 residues in the CDR3. Deletions cut 2 bases from V and 0 bases from J, with 6 bases between. Per germline, CDR1 SGHNT and CDR2 YYREEE (reference sequence). The CDR3 loop is CASSFGSSYEQYF. The CDR3 DNA reads TGTGCCAGCAGCTTTGGAAGCTCCTACGAGCAGTACTTC.

The V gene is TRBV28, the J gene TRBJ1-2; D may be TRBD1 (6 bases). The CDR3 has 15 residues. The V and J ends lost 5 bases and 7 bases respectively, with 20 bases between them. CDR1 and CDR2 (germline): MDHEN, SYDVKM. CDR3 nucleotide sequence: TGTGCCAGCAGTCCATCCTCGGGGCCACAGGGTGGCTACACCTTC. Protein: CASSPSSGPQGGYTF.

CDR3 sequence (DNA): TGTGCCACCCCGGGACTAGCGGGGGGCCGTGGAGAGACCCAGTACTTC. Amino acids: CATPGLAGGRGETQYF. This chain connects TRBV2 to TRBJ2-5; TRBD2 aligns across 15 bases. The trim removed 10 bases at V and 4 bases at J, leaving 10 bases unmatched. CDR3 size: 16 residues. Germline-derived CDR1 and CDR2 are SNHLY and FYNNEI.

The chain has TRBV19 and TRBJ1-1; tentative D call: TRBD1 (5 bases). Germline values: CDR1 LNHDA, CDR2 SQIVND (reference sequence). V was cut by 8 bases and J by 4 bases, with 14 bases left in between. This CDR3 comprises 13 residues. DNA of the CDR3: TGTGCCAGTGGGACCTTGGGGGGCACTGAAGCTTTCTTT. Translating gives CASGTLGGTEAFF.

The chain has TRBV3-1 (or the pseudogene TRBV3-2) and TRBJ2-7; D could derive from TRBD1 or TRBD2 (5 bases each). Trimming pared 2 bases from V and 7 bases from J, leaving 15 bases between. Germline loops: CDR1 LGHDT, CDR2 YNNKEL (reference sequence). This CDR3 region has 14 residues. The CDR3 is CASSQSWGSAEQYF. The CDR3 DNA sequence: TGTGCCAGCAGCCAAAGTTGGGGGTCAGCAGAGCAGTACTTC.

The CDR3 DNA sequence: TGTGCCAGCAGTGAAAGTAGGAGGGGGGATTATGGCTACACCTTC. The encoded protein is CASSESRRGDYGYTF. The chain employs TRBV6-1 and TRBJ1-2; D is possibly TRBD1 (6 bases). CDR3 size: 15 residues. V shed 2 bases and J shed 5 bases, with 15 bases lying between them. Germline V gene data show CDR1 as MNHNS and CDR2 as SASEGT.

The chain uses TRBV28 and TRBJ2-7, with a weak D call TRBD1 (5 bases). Looked up from germline, CDR1 is MDHEN and CDR2 is SYDVKM. Trimming cost V 6 bases and J 3 bases, with 9 bases left between them. There are 12 residues in the CDR3. This chain's CDR3 is CASSRGHYEQYF. In nucleotides, the CDR3 is TGTGCCAGCAGCCGAGGACACTACGAGCAGTACTTC.

This clone turned up a few times. The chain has TRBV27 and TRBJ1-1, with 9 bases aligning to TRBD1. The length of the CDR3 is 13 residues. CDR1 and CDR2 (germline): MNHEY, SMNVEV (reference sequence). The V gene end was trimmed by 3 bases and the J gene end by 10 bases; junction bases not matched to a gene: 6. In DNA form, the CDR3 reads TGTGCCAGCAGTTTCTTACAGGGGGCCGGAGCTTTCTTT. Translating it yields CASSFLQGAGAFF.

V is TRBV18 and J is TRBJ1-2; 7 nucleotides agree with TRBD1. Germline V lookup: CDR1 KGHSH, CDR2 LQKENI. The CDR3 totals 15 residues. V shed 3 bases and J 6 bases; nucleotides not matched to a gene: 10. CDR3 protein: CASSPATDRLDGYTF. In DNA, the CDR3 is TGTGCCAGCTCACCTGCTACGGACAGGCTGGATGGCTACACCTTC.

The chain recombines TRBV12-3 or TRBV12-4 with TRBJ2-2, with unresolved D. There are 11 residues in the CDR3. Trimming took 7 bases from V and 8 from J, leaving 8 bases between them. The CDR3 region is CASTLWGELFF. The CDR3, as DNA: TGTGCCAGCACTCTTTGGGGGGAGCTGTTTTTT.

V and J are TRBV2 and TRBJ1-2; D gene unclear. V was shortened by 8 bases and J by 5 bases, with 15 bases between the two germline ends. Germline CDR1 SNHLY, CDR2 FYNNEI. The length of the CDR3 is 13 residues. CDR3 protein: CASQPYSGYGYTF. The CDR3 nucleotides are TGTGCCAGCCAACCTTACAGTGGATATGGCTACACCTTC. The full variable domain, its missing parts supplied by reference TRBV2 and TRBJ1-2, is EPEVTQTPSHQVTQMGQEVILRCVPISNHLYFYWYRQILGQKVEFLVSFYNNEISEKSEIFDDQFSVERPDGSNFTLKIRSTKLEDSAMYFCASQPYSGYGYTFGSGTRLTVV.

The rearrangement joins TRBV29-1 to TRBJ2-7; D perhaps matches TRBD2 (7 bases). The CDR3 has 15 residues. Germline CDR1 reads SQVTM; CDR2 reads ANQGSEA. Trimming cost V 5 bases and J 1 base, with 18 bases left between them. The CDR3 nucleotides read TGCAGCGTTAGGGGGGGGGATTTGCCGTCCTACGAGCAGTACTTC. Translation gives CSVRGGDLPSYEQYF.

This clone was observed once. V usage is TRBV7-2 and J usage is TRBJ1-6, with TRBD1 as a possible D gene (5 bases). Germline V gives CDR1 SGHTA, CDR2 FQGNSA. V was trimmed by 3 bases and J by 9 bases, leaving 12 bases between them. The CDR3 runs to 14 residues. The CDR3 loop reads CASSFGGVGSPLHF. The CDR3 region has the DNA TGTGCCAGCAGCTTTGGGGGGGTTGGTTCACCCCTCCACTTT.

This clone was counted once. V is TRBV5-1 and J is TRBJ2-2; D not resolved. The V gene lost 4 bases and the J gene lost 7 bases, with 8 bases spanning the gap. From germline, CDR1 is SGHRS and CDR2 YFSETQ. This CDR3 contains 12 residues. CDR3 sequence: CASSPLGGELFF. For the CDR3, the DNA is TGCGCCAGCAGCCCTTTAGGCGGGGAGCTGTTTTTT.